This passage covers 19 T cell receptor beta chains from one sample sequenced in a study of PD-1 blockade in classical Hodgkin lymphoma. Stated time point: newly diagnosed, previously untreated cHL patient sample. Using magnetic negative selection, the CD4+ T cells were separated out of thawed PBMCs. TCRdb's table, derived via immunoSEQ multiplex PCR, lists solely in-frame clones and lacks some. The data hold approximately 27,000 clones, with roughly nine tenths observed a single time. Sequenced sample: CD4+ T cells from blood. The receptors derive from a human donor with classical Hodgkin lymphoma.

V is TRBV18 and J is TRBJ1-4; maybe TRBD1 (5 bases). The CDR3 has 14 residues. The ends were cut back, 2 bases at V and 8 bases at J, with 12 bases in the middle. From germline, CDR1 is KGHSH and CDR2 LQKENI. The CDR3 nucleotides are TGTGCCAGCTCACCAAGGGACCACGGGGAAAAACTGTTTTTT. Translating it yields CASSPRDHGEKLFF.

The J gene is TRBJ2-5, the V gene TRBV9, with TRBD1 matching over 8 bases. This CDR3 has 16 amino acids. The germline V gene has CDR1 SGDLS and CDR2 YYNGEE. With 4 bases clipped from V and 5 bases from J, the junction kept 13 bases outside the gene matches. The DNA of the CDR3 is TGTGCCAGCAGCCCCCCCCCACAGGGGGGCTGGGAGACCCAGTACTTC. Translating it yields CASSPPPQGGWETQYF.

This chain links TRBV25-1 with TRBJ1-1; D gene unclear. Trimming shortened V by 2 bases and J by 4 bases, and 5 bases separated the two germline ends. CDR1 is MGHDK and CDR2 is SYGVNS in the germline V gene. The CDR3 runs 12 residues. The CDR3 loop reads CASSERPTEAFF. The CDR3 bases are TGTGCCAGCAGTGAAAGACCCACTGAAGCTTTCTTT.

The V call is TRBV6-4, the J call TRBJ2-3; D unclear. V was clipped by 10 bases and J by 1 base, with 12 bases between them. This CDR3 contains 13 residues. Germline CDR1 reads MRHNA; CDR2 reads SNTAGT. CDR3 amino acids: CATRESGTDTQYF. CDR3 in DNA: TGTGCCACCCGAGAGTCGGGCACAGATACGCAGTATTTT.

The chain uses TRBV28 and TRBJ1-5; TRBD1 matches at 8 bases. The CDR3 extends over 13 amino acids. Per the germline V gene, CDR1 is MDHEN and CDR2 is SYDVKM. V shed 6 bases, J shed 6 bases, and the junction held 4 bases outside the gene matches. The CDR3 reads CASRPGGSQPQHF. The CDR3 DNA is TGTGCCAGCAGACCAGGGGGCTCTCAGCCCCAGCATTTT.

The chain has TRBV9 and TRBJ2-3; D not resolved. This CDR3 has 14 amino acids. V lost 4 bases, J lost 5 bases, and 14 bases lay in between. Germline V gene data show CDR1 as SGDLS and CDR2 as YYNGEE. The CDR3 nucleotides are TGTGCCAGCAGCCAACTGACTGGTCGAGATACGCAGTATTTT. It encodes CASSQLTGRDTQYF.

The rearrangement uses TRBV1 and TRBJ2-3. TRBV1 is assigned pseudogene status. CDR3 length: 15 amino acids. CDR3: CTSRPGAISTDTQYF. The CDR3 region has the DNA TGCACCAGCAGACCGGGGGCCATTAGCACAGATACGCAGTATTTT.

The gene calls are TRBV6-1 and TRBJ2-5, with D unclear. CDR3 length equals 15 residues. Germline CDR1 reads MNHNS; CDR2 reads SASEGT. Trimming took off 4 bases at V and 5 bases at J, with 17 bases between the two ends. Written as DNA, the CDR3 is TGTGCCAGCAGTGTTTCAGGTTATATTGGGGAGACCCAGTACTTC. As protein: CASSVSGYIGETQYF.

The chain employs TRBV28 and TRBJ2-1; 10 bases agree with TRBD1. This CDR3 contains 13 residues. Germline values: CDR1 MDHEN, CDR2 SYDVKM. With V trimmed by 10 bases and J by 5 bases, 5 bases remained unmatched. CDR3 loop: CATTGQGNNEQFF. CDR3 nucleotides: TGTGCCACCACGGGACAGGGGAACAATGAGCAGTTCTTC.

The chain has TRBV9 and TRBJ2-5, with D possibly TRBD2 on 6 matching bases. Trimming stripped 0 bases from V and 1 base from J, with 10 bases between. The CDR3 length is 15 residues. Germline-derived CDR1 and CDR2 are SGDLS and YYNGEE. Here the CDR3 reads CASSVGGLFQETQYF. The DNA for the CDR3 is TGTGCCAGCAGCGTAGGGGGACTCTTCCAAGAGACCCAGTACTTC.

This clone has more than one count but fewer than ten. V and J are TRBV28 and TRBJ2-7, with D hard to call. Between the trimmed V and J ends, which lost 5 bases and 9 bases, there was a span of 20 bases. Germline lookup yields CDR1 MDHEN and CDR2 SYDVKM. This CDR3 comprises 14 residues. The CDR3 DNA follows: TGTGCCAGCAGTCCGGACGGCTACCTCACGGGGCAGTACTTC. Protein product: CASSPDGYLTGQYF.

The V gene is TRBV27, the J gene TRBJ2-5; D gene uncertain. The V end was cut by 6 bases, the J end by 1 base, with 12 bases between. The CDR3 consists of 14 residues. Germline V CDR1 and CDR2: MNHEY, SMNVEV (reference sequence). The CDR3 bases are TGTGCCAGCAGCCCCGACTGGCTCCAAGAGACCCAGTACTTC. It yields the protein CASSPDWLQETQYF.

The chain is built from TRBV28 and TRBJ1-5; 9 bases align to TRBD1. The CDR3 loop spans 15 amino acids. V was clipped by 5 bases and J by 8 bases; unmatched bases: 10. Germline CDR1 and CDR2: MDHEN and SYDVKM. CDR3 nucleotide sequence: TGTGCCAGCAGTCTCCCGGGACAGGGCTGGGAGCCCCAGCATTTT. Amino acid sequence: CASSLPGQGWEPQHF.

With respect to this clone: Other DNA sequences in the same sample also yield this CDR3. The chain joins TRBV7-2 to TRBJ2-7, with 10 nucleotides matching TRBD2. Trimming removed 5 bases from V and 2 bases from J; junction bases left unmatched: 6. CDR1 and CDR2 (germline): SGHTA, FQGNSA. CDR3 size: 15 residues. The CDR3 coding sequence is TGTGCCAGCAGCCCCCGGACTAGCGGCACCTACGAGCAGTACTTC. Residues: CASSPRTSGTYEQYF. The whole variable domain, remainder taken from reference TRBV7-2 and TRBJ2-7, is GAGVSQSPSNKVTEKGKDVELRCDPISGHTALYWYRQSLGQGLEFLIYFQGNSAPDKSGLPSDRFSAERTGGSVSTLTIQRTQQEDSAVYLCASSPRTSGTYEQYFGPGTRLTVT.

The rearrangement joins TRBV6-1 to TRBJ2-7; 8 nucleotides line up with TRBD2. Germline V CDR1 and CDR2: MNHNS, SASEGT. The length of the CDR3 is 14 residues. The ends lost 3 bases at V and 1 base at J; junction bases unmatched: 2. The CDR3 DNA reads TGTGCCAGCAGTGAGCTAGCGGGTTCCTACGAGCAGTACTTC. Protein sequence: CASSELAGSYEQYF.

The chain is built from TRBV4-2 and TRBJ1-1; the D is unclear. The germline gives CDR1 LGHNA, CDR2 YNFKEQ. The length of the CDR3 is 14 residues. V lost 1 base and J 2 bases, leaving 8 bases between the germline ends. CDR3 nucleotide sequence: TGTGCCAGCAGCCAAGTTCGGGAAAACACTGAAGCTTTCTTT. This encodes CASSQVRENTEAFF.

The chain recombines TRBV10-3 with TRBJ2-3; maybe TRBD1 (5 bases). This CDR3 spans 17 amino acids. The germline gives CDR1 ENHRY, CDR2 SYGVKD. Between the trimmed V and J ends, which lost 2 bases and 1 base, there was a span of 16 bases. CDR3 amino acids: CAISEIDTGQGTDTQYF. CDR3 nucleotides: TGTGCCATCAGTGAGATCGACACTGGACAAGGCACAGATACGCAGTATTTT.

The chain combines TRBV28 with TRBJ1-1; D may be TRBD1 (5 bases). V was trimmed by 6 bases and J by 1 base, leaving 12 bases between them. This CDR3 is 14 amino acids long. Germline lookup yields CDR1 MDHEN and CDR2 SYDVKM. The CDR3 nucleotides are TGTGCCAGCAGGTCCGGGCAGGGGAACACTGAAGCTTTCTTT. This codes for CASRSGQGNTEAFF.

The chain is built from TRBV4-3 and TRBJ2-7, with a weak D call TRBD2 (6 bases). The CDR3 loop spans 15 amino acids. Germline lookup yields CDR1 LGHNA and CDR2 YSLEER. The V and J ends lost 2 bases and 6 bases respectively, with 17 bases between them. The CDR3, as DNA: TGCGCCAGCAGCCAATTGTTCGGGGAGGAGGGCGAGCAGTACTTC. Translating it yields CASSQLFGEEGEQYF.